These 14 T cell receptor beta chains share one sample of origin, sequenced in a study of T cell clonotyping in hematopoietic cell transplantation. Clones were read by immunoSEQ multiplex PCR, and TCRdb kept only the in-frame ones, dropping some. The sample yields around 16,000 clones, less than 80% seen once. Sequencing used PBMCs, obtained 30 days after allogeneic stem cell transplant. These receptors originate from a male patient aged 50 to 59 who had an allogeneic stem cell transplant from an unrelated donor, so T cells may come from the graft donor. Some clones in this sample may be carry-over from other donors' samples.

The chain combines TRBV2 with TRBJ1-2, with no clear D. Germline assignment: CDR1 SNHLY and CDR2 FYNNEI. V gave up 3 bases and J gave up 6 bases, with 8 bases separating them. CDR3 length equals 12 residues. The CDR3 coding sequence is TGTGCCAGCAGTGACCGACCTAATGGCTACACCTTC. Its translation: CASSDRPNGYTF.

The chain uses TRBV30 and TRBJ1-2, with D possibly being TRBD1 (5 bases). Germline values: CDR1 GTSNPN, CDR2 SVGIG (reference sequence). V was shortened by 1 base and J by 2 bases, with 11 bases between the two germline ends. The CDR3 sequence is 14 residues long. The chain's CDR3 is CAWSGSRVNYGYTF. CDR3 bases: TGTGCCTGGAGTGGGAGCAGGGTAAACTATGGCTACACCTTC.

The chain uses TRBV6-5 and TRBJ1-5; 9 bases fit TRBD1. The CDR3 is 14 amino acids. The germline CDR1 and CDR2 sequences are MNHEY and SVGAGI. Trimming at V came to 6 bases and at J to 5 bases, leaving 5 bases not matched to a gene. CDR3: CASRRTGVDQPQHF. The CDR3 nucleotides read TGTGCCAGCAGAAGGACAGGGGTGGATCAGCCCCAGCATTTT.

This CDR3 reads CASSYSAGGPYEQYF. The CDR3 nucleotides read TGTGCCAGCAGTTACTCCGCGGGGGGGCCCTACGAGCAGTACTTC. J is TRBJ2-7 and V is TRBV6-6; 9 bases are a match to TRBD2. The CDR3 runs 15 residues. From germline, CDR1 is MNHNY and CDR2 SVGAGI (reference sequence). Trimming at V came to 0 bases and at J to 2 bases, leaving 2 bases not matched to a gene.

The V gene is TRBV27, the J gene TRBJ1-5, with D uncertain. From germline, CDR1 is MNHEY and CDR2 SMNVEV (reference sequence). V lost 3 bases and J lost 0, with 3 bases in between. The CDR3 covers 13 residues. CDR3: CASSFDSNQPQHF. The DNA for the CDR3 is TGTGCCAGCAGTTTCGATAGCAATCAGCCCCAGCATTTT.

The V gene is TRBV7-3, the J gene TRBJ2-7, with TRBD1 matching over 9 bases. The CDR3 is 15 amino acids. Germline V CDR1 and CDR2: SGHTA, FQGTGA. V lost 5 bases, J lost 5 bases, and 10 bases stayed unmatched. The CDR3 loop reads CASSAWTGDWDEQYF. The CDR3 DNA follows: TGTGCCAGCAGCGCCTGGACAGGGGACTGGGACGAGCAGTACTTC.

The chain employs TRBV27 and TRBJ1-5; D unclear. Germline CDR1 MNHEY, CDR2 SMNVEV (reference sequence). V was cut by 4 bases and J by 0 bases, with 7 bases left in between. This CDR3 region has 14 residues. The CDR3 sequence is CASSWVYSNQPQHF. The CDR3 DNA is TGTGCCAGCAGTTGGGTCTATAGCAATCAGCCCCAGCATTTT.

The chain employs TRBV6-5 and TRBJ2-7; TRBD2 might be the D (5 bases). The germline gives CDR1 MNHEY, CDR2 SVGAGI. The CDR3 is made up of 14 amino acids. V shed 0 bases and J shed 6 bases, with 12 bases lying between them. For the CDR3, the DNA is TGTGCCAGCAGTTACTCTGGACTTACCGCCGAGCAGTACTTC. This sequence encodes CASSYSGLTAEQYF.

The V gene is TRBV5-1, the J gene TRBJ1-5; D is unclear. The CDR3 spans 14 residues. Germline loops: CDR1 SGHRS, CDR2 YFSETQ. The V end was cut by 0 bases, the J end by 9 bases, with 13 bases between. The CDR3 loop reads CASSLGGGEGPQHF. The CDR3 DNA reads as TGCGCCAGCAGCTTGGGAGGCGGCGAGGGGCCCCAGCATTTT. Full variable domain (missing parts from reference TRBV5-1 and TRBJ1-5): KAGVTQTPRYLIKTRGQQVTLSCSPISGHRSVSWYQQTPGQGLQFLFEYFSETQRNKGNFPGRFSGRQFSNSRSEMNVSTLELGDSALYLCASSLGGGEGPQHFGDGTRLSIL.

The chain links TRBV9 to TRBJ1-2; D remains ambiguous. Between the trimmed V and J ends, which lost 1 base and 2 bases, there was a span of 6 bases. The length of the CDR3 is 13 residues. The germline V gene has CDR1 SGDLS and CDR2 YYNGEE. The DNA for the CDR3 is TGTGCCAGCAGCGTAACACAGAACTATGGCTACACCTTC. As protein: CASSVTQNYGYTF. The whole variable domain, remainder taken from reference TRBV9 and TRBJ1-2, is DSGVTQTPKHLITATGQRVTLRCSPRSGDLSVYWYQQSLDQGLQFLIQYYNGEERAKGNILERFSAQQFPDLHSELNLSSLELGDSALYFCASSVTQNYGYTFGSGTRLTVV.

The rearrangement uses TRBV30 and TRBJ1-2; D not resolved. CDR1 and CDR2 (germline): GTSNPN, SVGIG (reference sequence). This CDR3 has 11 amino acids. V was trimmed by 3 bases and J by 0 bases, leaving 2 bases between them. DNA for the CDR3: TGTGCCTGGAGAGCTAACTATGGCTACACCTTC. Protein sequence: CAWRANYGYTF.

The CDR3 sequence: CASSLPGTSGYSYEQYF. The CDR3, as DNA: TGTGCCAGCAGCTTACCCGGGACTAGCGGGTACTCCTACGAGCAGTACTTC. The V call is TRBV7-2, the J call TRBJ2-7, with 12 bases matching TRBD2. CDR1 and CDR2 (germline): SGHTA, FQGNSA. V shed 2 bases, J shed 0 bases, and the junction held 5 bases outside the gene matches. The CDR3 runs 17 residues.

This clone was seen a handful of times. The rearrangement joins TRBV30 to TRBJ2-3; tentatively, D is TRBD1 (5 bases). The CDR3 runs 13 residues. Germline V gene sequence: CDR1 GTSNPN, CDR2 SVGIG (reference sequence). V was shortened by 5 bases and J by 0 bases, with 9 bases between the two germline ends. This CDR3 reads CAWETASTDTQYF. CDR3 nucleotides: TGTGCCTGGGAGACAGCTAGCACAGATACGCAGTATTTT.

The gene calls are TRBV7-2 and TRBJ1-5, with D uncertain. Germline V gene data show CDR1 as SGHTA and CDR2 as FQGNSA. The CDR3 covers 15 residues. Trimming took 1 base from V and 0 from J, leaving 7 bases between them. CDR3 nucleotide sequence: TGTGCCAGCAGCTTAGATCCGGATAGCAATCAGCCCCAGCATTTT. It translates to CASSLDPDSNQPQHF.